This T cell receptor (beta chain) derives from a study of blood T cell repertoires in COVID-19. Libraries were prepared by immunoSEQ multiplex PCR; TCRdb keeps only in-frame clonotypes and omits some of them. This sample has around 35,000 clones; roughly nine tenths occur once, and the top ten carry roughly 13%. CDR1 and CDR2 from the germline V gene are SGHNT and YYREEE (reference sequence). V was pared by 3 bases and J by 2 bases, with 6 bases of the junction left unmatched. CDR3 size: 15 residues. The material sequenced was peripheral blood. V and J are TRBV5-4 and TRBJ2-3; 7 bases align to TRBD1. The TCR was taken from a human donor in a cohort sampled during active COVID-19. The CDR3 is CASSSDRSPTDTQYF. The CDR3 DNA reads TGTGCCAGCAGCTCGGACAGGAGCCCCACAGATACGCAGTATTTT. Complete variable domain (other parts from reference TRBV5-4 and TRBJ2-3): ETGVTQSPTHLIKTRGQQVTLRCSSQSGHNTVSWYQQALGQGPQFIFQYYREEENGRGNFPPRFSGLQFPNYSSELNVNALELDDSALYLCASSSDRSPTDTQYFGPGTRLTVL.